This T cell receptor (beta chain) was recovered during a study of T cell changes during pregnancy in multiple sclerosis. Sequencing used immunoSEQ multiplex PCR; TCRdb keeps in-frame clones, though not all of them. The sample lists 60,000 or so clones, 90% occurring once. The CDR3 contains 13 residues. Germline V gives CDR1 SGHKS, CDR2 YYEKEE (reference sequence). Deletions cut 4 bases from V and 1 base from J, with 8 bases between. The receptor was isolated from a female donor in good health, enrolled as a control in a pregnancy study. Source: peripheral blood, taken in the second trimester of pregnancy. This chain uses TRBV5-5 with TRBJ1-1; D is undetermined. CDR3 loop: CASSQTPNTEAFF. The CDR3 DNA reads TGTGCCAGCAGCCAGACACCGAACACTGAAGCTTTCTTT. The full variable domain, rest sourced from reference TRBV5-5 and TRBJ1-1, is DAGVTQSPTHLIKTRGQQVTLRCSPISGHKSVSWYQQVLGQGPQFIFQYYEKEERGRGNFPDRFSARQFPNYSSELNVNALLLGDSALYLCASSQTPNTEAFFGQGTRLTVV.